This paragraph reports one TCR beta chain. This sample is drawn from a study of T cells in Graves' hyperthyroidism and ophthalmopathy. V was cut by 4 bases and J by 0 bases, with 10 bases left in between. This CDR3 contains 14 residues. Germline CDR1 and CDR2: SGHVS and FQNEAQ. Using RNA transcripts as the source, TCR beta CDR3 regions were amplified. Carried out on the TCR CDR3, a first-round RT-PCR used the HTBI primer set. TCRdb itself ran the multiplex PCR reads through MiXCR, one entry per CDR3 protein. The repertoire holds fewer than 750,000 distinct CDR3 sequences, with around 42% as singletons.

This receptor was identified in a woman aged 18-29 years with Graves' hyperthyroidism. The chain links TRBV7-8 to TRBJ2-7; D uncertain. Source material: peripheral blood or thyroid tissue (not recorded which). The CDR3 bases are TGTGCCAGCAGCTCCGCGGTGCACTCCTACGAGCAGTACTTC. The encoded protein is CASSSAVHSYEQYF.